This is a list of T cell receptor beta chains from one sample in a study of OX40 agonist ivuxolimab in advanced cancers. The assay was immunoSEQ multiplex PCR, and TCRdb's table has in-frame clones only and misses some. The profile shows 55,000 to 75,000 clones, approximately 90% of them singletons. Here the sequenced sample was CD4+ or CD8+ T cells sorted from blood, taken in a trial of the OX40 agonist ivuxolimab. These receptor sequences come from an adult with an advanced solid tumor such as melanoma, head and neck, liver or kidney cancer. The CDR3 runs from the conserved cysteine through the conserved F or W. The order of the fields is J gene, clone size, V gene, D gene, CDR3 DNA, CDR3 protein. D genes are given only for firm matches. Expanded clones get a size class; other rows say once, few or many, or leave the size out.

>TRBJ2-1|NA|TRBV7-6|TRBD1
TGTGCCAGCAGCCCGGACAGGACGACCAATGAGCAGTTCTTC
CASSPDRTTNEQFF
>TRBJ2-7|NA|TRBV7-8|NA
TGTGCCAGCAGCTTAGTCGCAGCCTCCTACGAGCAGTACTTC
CASSLVAASYEQYF
>TRBJ1-6|NA|TRBV7-2|TRBD1
TGTGCCAGCAGCATACGACAGGGGGCGCCTAATTCACCCCTCCACTTT
CASSIRQGAPNSPLHF
>TRBJ2-7|NA|TRBV11-1|NA
TGTGCCAGCAGCTTAGGAGGTACAGTGGGGAGCTCCTACGAGCAGTACTTC
CASSLGGTVGSSYEQYF
>TRBJ1-5|NA|TRBV7-2|NA
TGTGCCAGCAGCTTAGTTGGACAGAACAATCAGCCCCAGCATTTT
CASSLVGQNNQPQHF
>TRBJ2-5|NA|TRBV7-9|NA
TGTGCCAGCAGTAGCGTCGGGTTCAGCCAAGAGACCCAGTACTTC
CASSSVGFSQETQYF
>TRBJ1-1|NA|TRBV27|TRBD1
TGTGCCAGCAGAGCCGGGACAGGGGGTCGAGCTTTCTTT
CASRAGTGGRAFF
>TRBJ2-3|few|TRBV7-9|TRBD2
TGTGCCAGCAGCTTAGCCGGGGGAGGGACCACAGATACGCAGTATTTT
CASSLAGGGTTDTQYF
>TRBJ1-6|NA|TRBV2|NA
TGTGCCAGCAGTGCCGATAGCTTCTATAATTCACCCCTCCACTTT
CASSADSFYNSPLHF
>TRBJ2-1|NA|TRBV11-2|NA
TGTGCCAGCAGTAGGGGGGAGTACTTGAATGAGCAGTTCTTC
CASSRGEYLNEQFF
>TRBJ1-2|NA|TRBV28|NA
TGTGCCAGCAGTATCCTGAACAGGGAAATGCTTGGCTACACCTTC
CASSILNREMLGYTF
>TRBJ2-5|NA|TRBV6-6|TRBD2
TGTGCCAGTTTGGGAGGGACTAGCGGGCGACAAGAGACCCAGTACTTC
CASLGGTSGRQETQYF
>TRBJ2-5|NA|TRBV5-1|TRBD2
TGCGCCAGCAGCTTGGCGATAGCGGGGGACCGTGGGGAGACCCAGTACTTC
CASSLAIAGDRGETQYF
>TRBJ1-2|NA|TRBV28|TRBD1
TGTGCCAGCAGTTTCTCCGGGACAGGGGGCTATGGCTACACCTTC
CASSFSGTGGYGYTF
>TRBJ2-7|NA|TRBV6-5|TRBD2
TGTGCCAGCAGTTACCCCCTAGCGGGGGATTACGAGCAGTACTTC
CASSYPLAGDYEQYF
>TRBJ2-7|NA|TRBV10-3|NA
TGTGCCATCAGTGAGTCAGAACCTAACGAGCAGTACTTC
CAISESEPNEQYF
>TRBJ1-1|NA|TRBV4-1|NA
TGCGCCAGCAGCCCCTACCAAGATTTCACTGAAGCTTTCTTT
CASSPYQDFTEAFF
>TRBJ2-3|NA|TRBV27|NA
TGTGCCAGCACAGGCAGCCGTGGGGATACGCAGTATTTT
CASTGSRGDTQYF
>TRBJ2-5|NA|TRBV5-1|TRBD2
TGCGCCAGCACGGAAGCGGGGGCGGGAGAGACCCAGTACTTC
CASTEAGAGETQYF
>TRBJ1-1|few|TRBV19|NA
TGTGCCAGTAGTCGGGGACCGCTGAACACTGAAGCTTTCTTT
CASSRGPLNTEAFF
>TRBJ2-2|NA|TRBV5-1|NA
TGCGCCAGCAGCTTGGTAGAGGGGGGCACCGGGGAGCTGTTTTTT
CASSLVEGGTGELFF
>TRBJ2-1|NA|TRBV19|TRBD2
TGTGCCAGTAGTATCCGGGAGGAGGCCCGTGAGCAGTTCTTC
CASSIREEAREQFF
>TRBJ2-4|NA|TRBV28|NA
TGTGCCAGCAGTTTCGCTTACGGGGGAAGTAGAGCCAAAAACATTCAGTACTTC
CASSFAYGGSRAKNIQYF
>TRBJ1-1|NA|TRBV2|NA
TGTGCCAGCAGTGCCTTCATGAACACTGAAGCTTTCTTT
CASSAFMNTEAFF
>TRBJ2-1|NA|TRBV11-3|TRBD1
TGTGCCAGCAGCCTGGGACAGGGAGAGAAGAATGAGCAGTTCTTC
CASSLGQGEKNEQFF
>TRBJ2-2|NA|TRBV6-6|TRBD2
TGTGCCACCGGGACTAGCGGGTTCGTCGGGGAGCTGTTTTTT
CATGTSGFVGELFF
>TRBJ2-7|once|TRBV11-2|TRBD2
TGTGCCAGCACCCTAGCGGGATCGGGCTCCTACGAGCAGTACTTC
CASTLAGSGSYEQYF
>TRBJ1-1|NA|TRBV7-8|NA
TGTGCCAGCAGCTTATATGTGAGGGGGGACACTGAAGCTTTCTTT
CASSLYVRGDTEAFF
>TRBJ2-7|once|TRBV21-1|NA
TGTGCCAGCAACGTAAAAAAAAGTCCCCGGGTGGCAGTTCGCGAGCAGTACTTC
CASNVKKSPRVAVREQYF
>TRBJ2-7|NA|TRBV10-1|NA
TGCGCCAGCAGTGATACGGCAGGCGAGCAGTACTTC
CASSDTAGEQYF
>TRBJ2-2|NA|TRBV27|TRBD2
TGTGCCAGCAGTCTCACTAGCGGGGGTAGGCACACCGGGGAGCTGTTTTTT
CASSLTSGGRHTGELFF
>TRBJ2-2|NA|TRBV25-1|NA
TGTGCCAGCAGTGAATATGGCAGGACTTACACCGGGGAGCTGTTTTTT
CASSEYGRTYTGELFF
>TRBJ2-7|NA|TRBV9|TRBD2
TGTGCCAGCAGCGTAGCCACTAGCGGGGGGGCAGGCGAGCAGTACTTC
CASSVATSGGAGEQYF
>TRBJ1-2|once|TRBV11-2|NA
TGTGCCAGCAGCTTTTCCATTACCCTACCAGGGGATGGCTACACCTTC
CASSFSITLPGDGYTF
>TRBJ1-3|NA|TRBV19|NA
TGTGCCAGTAGTATCTTTCGGCGCTCCTCTGGAAACACCATATATTTT
CASSIFRRSSGNTIYF
>TRBJ1-2|NA|TRBV9|NA
TGTGCCAGCAGCCTCTCCGGGACAAGGGGCTACACCTTC
CASSLSGTRGYTF
>TRBJ1-2|NA|TRBV5-1|TRBD1
TGCGCCAGCAGCACGGGACAGAACTATGGCTACACCTTC
CASSTGQNYGYTF
>TRBJ2-4|few|TRBV7-9|NA
TGTGCCAGCAGCCTAGCCGCTCCCGGGGACATTCAGTACTTC
CASSLAAPGDIQYF
>TRBJ1-4|NA|TRBV6-5|NA
TGTGCCAGCAGTTATAGGGGGAGTAAAAAACTGTTTTTT
CASSYRGSKKLFF
>TRBJ1-4|NA|TRBV28|NA
TGTGCCAGCAGTTTTGTCTTGGGGGCTAGTGAAAAACTGTTTTTT
CASSFVLGASEKLFF
>TRBJ2-2|NA|TRBV21-1|NA
TGTGCCAGCAGCAAAGTTAGGGGCAGAGGGAGGGTAGGTTACACCGGGGAGCTGTTTTTT
CASSKVRGRGRVGYTGELFF